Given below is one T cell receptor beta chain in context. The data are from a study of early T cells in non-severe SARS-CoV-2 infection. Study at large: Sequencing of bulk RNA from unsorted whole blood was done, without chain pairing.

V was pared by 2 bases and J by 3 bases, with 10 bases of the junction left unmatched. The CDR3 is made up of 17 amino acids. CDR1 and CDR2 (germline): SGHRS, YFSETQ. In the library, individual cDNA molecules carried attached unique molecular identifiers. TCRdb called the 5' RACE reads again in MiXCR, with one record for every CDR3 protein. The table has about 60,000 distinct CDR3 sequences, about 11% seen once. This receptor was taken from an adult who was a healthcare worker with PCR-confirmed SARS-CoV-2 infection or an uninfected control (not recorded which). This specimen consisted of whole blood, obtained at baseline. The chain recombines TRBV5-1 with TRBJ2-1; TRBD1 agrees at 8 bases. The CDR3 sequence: CASSFSDRGPLYNEQFF. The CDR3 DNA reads TGCGCCAGCAGCTTTAGCGACAGGGGCCCCCTCTACAATGAGCAGTTCTTC.